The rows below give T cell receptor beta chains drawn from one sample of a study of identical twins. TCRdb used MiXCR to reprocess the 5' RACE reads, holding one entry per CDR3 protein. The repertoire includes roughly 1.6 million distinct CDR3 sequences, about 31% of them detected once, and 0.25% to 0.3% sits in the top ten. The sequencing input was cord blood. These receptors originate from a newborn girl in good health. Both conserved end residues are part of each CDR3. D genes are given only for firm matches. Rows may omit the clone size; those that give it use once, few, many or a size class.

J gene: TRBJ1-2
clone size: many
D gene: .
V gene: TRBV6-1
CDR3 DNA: TGTGCCAGCAGCCTGGGACACCCCAACTATGGCTACACCTTC
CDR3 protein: CASSLGHPNYGYTF

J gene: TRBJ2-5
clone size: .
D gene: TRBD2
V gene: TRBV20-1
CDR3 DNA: TGCAGTGCTAGAGTAGTAACTAGCGACGATGAGCAGTACTTC
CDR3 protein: CSARVVTSDDEQYF

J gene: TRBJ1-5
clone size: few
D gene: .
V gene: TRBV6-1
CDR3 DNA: TGTGCCAGCAGTGAAGATGGGTATCAGCCCCAGCATTTT
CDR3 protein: CASSEDGYQPQHF

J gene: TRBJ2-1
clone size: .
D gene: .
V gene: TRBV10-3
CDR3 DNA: TGTGCCATCAGTGAAATGGGGGCCTCCTACAATGAGCAGTTCTTC
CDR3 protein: CAISEMGASYNEQFF

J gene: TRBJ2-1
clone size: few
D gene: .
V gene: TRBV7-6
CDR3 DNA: TGTGCCAGCAGCTTAGTATTGGCTAGCCTCGTCGGTGAGCAGTTCTTC
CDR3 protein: CASSLVLASLVGEQFF

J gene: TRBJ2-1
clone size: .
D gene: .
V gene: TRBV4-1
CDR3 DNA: TGCGCCAGCAGCCAAGGACCGGCGGAGAATGAGCAGTTCTTC
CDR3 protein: CASSQGPAENEQFF

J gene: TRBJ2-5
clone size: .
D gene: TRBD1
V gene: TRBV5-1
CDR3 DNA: TGCGCCAGCTACGGGACAGGGGGAGAGACCCAGTACTTC
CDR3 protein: CASYGTGGETQYF

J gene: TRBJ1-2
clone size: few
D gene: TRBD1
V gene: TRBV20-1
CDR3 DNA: TGCAGTGCTAGACAAAACAGGGGAACGGATGGCTACACCTTC
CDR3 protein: CSARQNRGTDGYTF

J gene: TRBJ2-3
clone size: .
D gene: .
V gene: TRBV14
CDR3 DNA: TGTGCCAGCAGCCAAGAACCCCCGACCACAGATACGCAGTATTTT
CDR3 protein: CASSQEPPTTDTQYF

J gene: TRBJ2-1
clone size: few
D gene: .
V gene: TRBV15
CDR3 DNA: TGTGCCACCAGCAGAGATAAACTAGCAGGCTATGAGCAGTTCTTC
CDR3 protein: CATSRDKLAGYEQFF